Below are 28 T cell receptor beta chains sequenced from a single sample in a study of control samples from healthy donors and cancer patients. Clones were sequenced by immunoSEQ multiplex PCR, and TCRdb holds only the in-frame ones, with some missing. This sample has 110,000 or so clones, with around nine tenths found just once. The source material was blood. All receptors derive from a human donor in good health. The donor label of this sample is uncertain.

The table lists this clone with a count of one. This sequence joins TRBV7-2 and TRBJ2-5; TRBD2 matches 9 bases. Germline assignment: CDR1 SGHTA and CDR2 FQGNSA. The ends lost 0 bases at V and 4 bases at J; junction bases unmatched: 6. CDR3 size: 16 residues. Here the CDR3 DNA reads TGTGCCAGCAGCTTAGCGTCTGGCGGGGGGGGAGAGACCCAGTACTTC. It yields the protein CASSLASGGGGETQYF.

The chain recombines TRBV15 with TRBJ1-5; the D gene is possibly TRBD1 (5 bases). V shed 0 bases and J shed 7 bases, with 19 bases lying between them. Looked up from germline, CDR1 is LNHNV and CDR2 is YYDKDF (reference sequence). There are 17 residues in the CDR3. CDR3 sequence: CATSRDHQGGGYQPQHF. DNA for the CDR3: TGTGCCACCAGCAGAGATCACCAGGGAGGTGGGTACCAGCCCCAGCATTTT.

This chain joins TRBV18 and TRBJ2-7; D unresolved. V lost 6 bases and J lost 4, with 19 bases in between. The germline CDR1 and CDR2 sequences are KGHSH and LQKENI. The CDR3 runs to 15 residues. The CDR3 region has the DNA TGTGCCAGCTCTCGAGACGTCGGACCCACTTACGAGCAGTACGTC. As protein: CASSRDVGPTYEQYV.

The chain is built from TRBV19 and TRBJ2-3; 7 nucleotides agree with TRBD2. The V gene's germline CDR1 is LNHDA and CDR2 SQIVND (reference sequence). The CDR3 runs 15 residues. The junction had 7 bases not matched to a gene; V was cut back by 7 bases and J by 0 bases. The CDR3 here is CASTDLGGSTDTQYF. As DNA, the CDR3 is TGTGCCAGTACTGACCTGGGGGGGAGCACAGATACGCAGTATTTT.

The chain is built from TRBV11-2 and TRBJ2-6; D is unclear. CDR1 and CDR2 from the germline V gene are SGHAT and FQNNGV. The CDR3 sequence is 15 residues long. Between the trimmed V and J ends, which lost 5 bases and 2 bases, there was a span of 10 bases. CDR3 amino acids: CASSQAAAGANVLTF. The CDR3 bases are TGTGCCAGCAGCCAGGCAGCCGCTGGGGCCAACGTCCTGACTTTC.

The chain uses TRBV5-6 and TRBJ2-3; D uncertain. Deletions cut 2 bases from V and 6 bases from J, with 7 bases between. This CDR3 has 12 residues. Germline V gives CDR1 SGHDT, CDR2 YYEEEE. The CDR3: CASSFSLDTQYF. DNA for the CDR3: TGTGCCAGCAGCTTTAGCCTTGATACGCAGTATTTT.

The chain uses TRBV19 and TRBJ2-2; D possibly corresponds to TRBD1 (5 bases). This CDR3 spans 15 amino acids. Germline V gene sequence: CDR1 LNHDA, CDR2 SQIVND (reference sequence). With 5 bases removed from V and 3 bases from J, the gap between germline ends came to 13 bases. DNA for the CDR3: TGTGCCAGTAGTCTAGGATGGGGCCACACCGGGGAGCTGTTTTTT. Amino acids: CASSLGWGHTGELFF.

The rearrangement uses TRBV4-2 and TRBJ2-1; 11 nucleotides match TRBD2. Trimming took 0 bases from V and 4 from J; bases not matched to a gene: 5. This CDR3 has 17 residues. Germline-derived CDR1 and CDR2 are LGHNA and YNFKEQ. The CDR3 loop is CASSQDLRLAGYNEQFF. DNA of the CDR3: TGTGCCAGCAGCCAAGACCTAAGACTAGCGGGATACAATGAGCAGTTCTTC.

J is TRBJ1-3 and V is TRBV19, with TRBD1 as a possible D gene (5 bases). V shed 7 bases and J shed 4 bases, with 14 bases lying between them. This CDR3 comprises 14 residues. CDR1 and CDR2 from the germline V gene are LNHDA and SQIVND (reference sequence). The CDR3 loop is CASTPQGAGNTIYF. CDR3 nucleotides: TGTGCCAGTACCCCTCAGGGCGCGGGAAACACCATATATTTT.

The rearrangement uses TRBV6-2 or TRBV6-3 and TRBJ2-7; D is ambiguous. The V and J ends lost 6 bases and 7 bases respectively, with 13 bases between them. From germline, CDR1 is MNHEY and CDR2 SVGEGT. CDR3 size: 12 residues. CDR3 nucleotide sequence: TGTGCCAGCAGCCCTGGGCCAGCTGAGCAGTACTTC. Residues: CASSPGPAEQYF.

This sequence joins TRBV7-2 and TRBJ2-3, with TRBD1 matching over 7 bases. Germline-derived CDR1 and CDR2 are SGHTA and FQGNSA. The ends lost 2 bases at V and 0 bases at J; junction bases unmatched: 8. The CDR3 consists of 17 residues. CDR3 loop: CASSLRGQLVSTDTQYF. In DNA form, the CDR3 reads TGTGCCAGCAGCTTAAGGGGGCAGCTAGTTAGCACAGATACGCAGTATTTT.

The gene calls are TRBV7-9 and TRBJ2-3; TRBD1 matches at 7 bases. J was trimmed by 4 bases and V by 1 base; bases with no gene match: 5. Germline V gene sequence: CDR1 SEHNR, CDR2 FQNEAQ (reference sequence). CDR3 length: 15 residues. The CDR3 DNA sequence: TGTGCCAGCAGCTTAGGAGGGGGCAGGGCAGATACGCAGTATTTT. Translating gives CASSLGGGRADTQYF. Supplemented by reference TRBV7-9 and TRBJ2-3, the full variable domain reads DTGVSQNPRHKITKRGQNVTFRCDPISEHNRLYWYRQTLGQGPEFLTYFQNEAQLEKSRLLSDRFSAERPKGSFSTLEIQRTEQGDSAMYLCASSLGGGRADTQYFGPGTRLTVL.

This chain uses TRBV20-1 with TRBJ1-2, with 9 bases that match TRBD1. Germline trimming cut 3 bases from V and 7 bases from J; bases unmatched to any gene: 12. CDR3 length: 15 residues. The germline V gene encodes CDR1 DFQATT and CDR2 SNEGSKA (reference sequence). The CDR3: CSASYGRTGESGYTF. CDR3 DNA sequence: TGCAGTGCTAGTTACGGTAGGACAGGGGAGAGTGGCTACACCTTC.

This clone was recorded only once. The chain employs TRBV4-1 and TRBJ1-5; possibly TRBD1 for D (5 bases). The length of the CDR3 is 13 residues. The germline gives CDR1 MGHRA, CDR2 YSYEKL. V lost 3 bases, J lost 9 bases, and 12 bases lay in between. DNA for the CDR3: TGCGCCAGCAGCCAGGTGCCCGGGGCGCCCCAGCATTTT. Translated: CASSQVPGAPQHF.

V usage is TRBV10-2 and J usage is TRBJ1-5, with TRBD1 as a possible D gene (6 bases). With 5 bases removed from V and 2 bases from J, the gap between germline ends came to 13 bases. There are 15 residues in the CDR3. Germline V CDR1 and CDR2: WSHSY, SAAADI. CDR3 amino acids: CASSPGHGGNQPQHF. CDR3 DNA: TGCGCCAGCAGTCCGGGACATGGGGGCAATCAGCCCCAGCATTTT.

The CDR3 nucleotides are TGTGCCAGCAGTTCGTCAGGGAACTATGGCTACACCTTC. The encoded protein is CASSSSGNYGYTF. V and J are TRBV27 and TRBJ1-2; tentative D call: TRBD1 (5 bases). Trimming cost V 4 bases and J 2 bases, with 8 bases left between them. The CDR3 spans 13 residues. Germline lookup yields CDR1 MNHEY and CDR2 SMNVEV (reference sequence).

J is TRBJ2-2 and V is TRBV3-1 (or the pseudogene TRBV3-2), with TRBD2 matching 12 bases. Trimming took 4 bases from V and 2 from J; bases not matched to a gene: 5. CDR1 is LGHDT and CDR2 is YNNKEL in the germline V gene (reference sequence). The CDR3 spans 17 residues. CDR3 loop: CASSRGLAGTNTGELFF. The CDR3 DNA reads TGTGCCAGCAGCCGCGGACTAGCGGGAACCAACACCGGGGAGCTGTTTTTT.

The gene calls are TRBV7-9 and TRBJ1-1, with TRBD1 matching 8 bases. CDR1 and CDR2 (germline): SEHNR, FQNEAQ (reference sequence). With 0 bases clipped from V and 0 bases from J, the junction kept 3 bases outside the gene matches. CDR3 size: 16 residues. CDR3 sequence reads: CASSLAGQGMNTEAFF. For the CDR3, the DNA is TGTGCCAGCAGCTTAGCAGGACAGGGAATGAACACTGAAGCTTTCTTT.

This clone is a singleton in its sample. CDR3 loop: CASSSLGTGATDTQYF. The CDR3 region has the DNA TGTGCCAGCAGTAGCCTTGGGACAGGGGCCACAGATACGCAGTATTTT. This chain links TRBV28 with TRBJ2-3; 10 bases line up with TRBD1. The CDR3 extends over 16 amino acids. J lost 2 bases, V lost 5 bases, and 7 bases had no gene match. The germline V gene has CDR1 MDHEN and CDR2 SYDVKM.

The CDR3 DNA sequence: TGTGCCAGTAGTATGCAGGATAATGAAAAACTGTTTTTT. Residues: CASSMQDNEKLFF. The rearrangement links TRBV19 to TRBJ1-4; no clear D gene. The length of the CDR3 is 13 residues. V was shortened by 3 bases and J by 4 bases, with 6 bases between the two germline ends. Germline V gene data show CDR1 as LNHDA and CDR2 as SQIVND (reference sequence). The full variable domain, in which reference TRBV19 and TRBJ1-4 provide the parts outside the CDR3, is DGGITQSPKYLFRKEGQNVTLSCEQNLNHDAMYWYRQDPGQGLRLIYYSQIVNDFQKGDIAEGYSVSREKKESFPLTVTSAQKNPTAFYLCASSMQDNEKLFFGSGTQLSVL.

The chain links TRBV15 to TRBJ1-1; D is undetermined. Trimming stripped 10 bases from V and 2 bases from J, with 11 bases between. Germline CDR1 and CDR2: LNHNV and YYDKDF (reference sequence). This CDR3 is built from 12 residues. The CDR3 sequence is CAIDTTNTEAFF. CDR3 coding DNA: TGTGCCATCGACACCACAAACACTGAAGCTTTCTTT.

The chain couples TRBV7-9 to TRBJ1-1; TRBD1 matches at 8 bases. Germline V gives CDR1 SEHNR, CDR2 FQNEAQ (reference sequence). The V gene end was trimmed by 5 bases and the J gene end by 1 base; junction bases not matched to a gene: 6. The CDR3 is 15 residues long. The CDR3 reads CASSGQGAPNTEAFF. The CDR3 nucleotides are TGTGCCAGCAGCGGTCAGGGGGCGCCGAACACTGAAGCTTTCTTT.

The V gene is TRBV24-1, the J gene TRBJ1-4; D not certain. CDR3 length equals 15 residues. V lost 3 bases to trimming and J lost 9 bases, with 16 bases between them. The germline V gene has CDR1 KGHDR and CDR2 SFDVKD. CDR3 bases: TGTGCCACCAGTGATGTCAGGCCCGCGATGAAAAAACTGTTTTTT. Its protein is CATSDVRPAMKKLFF.

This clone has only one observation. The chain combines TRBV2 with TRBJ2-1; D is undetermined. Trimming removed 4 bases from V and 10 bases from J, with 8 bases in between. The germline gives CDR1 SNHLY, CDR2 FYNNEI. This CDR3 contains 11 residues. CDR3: CASSAFLEQFF. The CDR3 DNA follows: TGTGCCAGCAGTGCCTTCTTGGAGCAGTTCTTC.

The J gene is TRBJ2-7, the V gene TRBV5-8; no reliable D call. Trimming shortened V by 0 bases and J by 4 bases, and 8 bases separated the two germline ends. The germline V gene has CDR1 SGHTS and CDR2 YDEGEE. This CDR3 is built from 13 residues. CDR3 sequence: CASSLGQKYEQYV. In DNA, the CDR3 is TGTGCCAGCAGCTTGGGTCAGAAATACGAGCAGTACGTC.

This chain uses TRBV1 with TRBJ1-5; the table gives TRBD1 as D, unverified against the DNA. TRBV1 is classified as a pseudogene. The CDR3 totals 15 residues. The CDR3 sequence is CTSWNDRVTNQPQHF. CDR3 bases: TGCACCAGCTGGAACGACAGAGTGACAAATCAGCCCCAGCATTTT.

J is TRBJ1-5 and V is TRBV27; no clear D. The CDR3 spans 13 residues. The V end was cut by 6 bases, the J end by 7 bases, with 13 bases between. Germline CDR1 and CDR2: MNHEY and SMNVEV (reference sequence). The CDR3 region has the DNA TGTGCCAGCAGATGGGAAGCGAGCCAGCCCCAGCATTTT. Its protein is CASRWEASQPQHF.

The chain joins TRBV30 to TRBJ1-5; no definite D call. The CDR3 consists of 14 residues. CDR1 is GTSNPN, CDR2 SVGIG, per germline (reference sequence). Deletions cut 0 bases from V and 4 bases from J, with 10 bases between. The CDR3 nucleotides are TGTGCCTGGAGTGTAAAGGGTTGGAATCAGCCCCAGCATTTT. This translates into CAWSVKGWNQPQHF.